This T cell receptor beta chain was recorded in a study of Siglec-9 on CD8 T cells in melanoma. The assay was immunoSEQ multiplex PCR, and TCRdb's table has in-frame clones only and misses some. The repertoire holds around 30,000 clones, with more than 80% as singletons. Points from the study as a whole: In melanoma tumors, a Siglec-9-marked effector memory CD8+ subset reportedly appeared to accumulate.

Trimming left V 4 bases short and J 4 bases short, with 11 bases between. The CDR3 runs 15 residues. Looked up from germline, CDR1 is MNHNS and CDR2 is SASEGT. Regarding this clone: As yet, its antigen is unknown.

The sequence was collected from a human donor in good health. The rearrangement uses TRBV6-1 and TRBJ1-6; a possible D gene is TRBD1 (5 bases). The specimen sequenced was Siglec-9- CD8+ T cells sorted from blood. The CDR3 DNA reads TGTGCCAGCAGTGGGGGACCGAAATATAATTCACCCCTCCACTTT. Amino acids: CASSGGPKYNSPLHF.